The rows below give T cell receptor beta chains drawn from one sample of a study of blood T cell repertoires in COVID-19. Libraries were prepared by immunoSEQ multiplex PCR; TCRdb keeps only in-frame clonotypes and omits some of them. The table has under 200,000 clones, approximately 80% seen once. Specimen: PBMCs or T cells enriched from blood (not recorded which). The source is a woman aged 55-69 years with acute COVID-19. Each CDR3 is given with its conserved first and last residue.

CASSGGAERTEAFF | TRBV5-1
CASSEDDRITGELFF | TRBV25-1
CASSHGRGRPYGYTF | TRBV4-1
CASIRTDFYGYTF | TRBV28
CASSLGSGSGYEQYF | TRBV7-2
CASITTTGQGYGYTF | TRBV19
CASSHATGGGEKLFF | TRBV6-5
CASSWDRRNYGYTF | TRBV27
CASSYTNTEAFF | TRBV28
CASSNGVGGQETQYF | TRBV19
CASSYGGAEAFF | TRBV5-6
CASSQEGGEAPREQYF | TRBV3-1/TRBV3-2
CASSKSGTGGLFGELFF | TRBV5-4
CASSQNRGVADTQYF | TRBV4-1
CASSRGGAGYTF | TRBV6-6
CATSDLRLAGDNEQFF | TRBV24-1
CASNRGLGVIVNEQFF | TRBV28
CASSPETGAFNQPQHF | TRBV6-2/TRBV6-3
CSVEGTGGFEQYF | TRBV29-1
CSASFRVGADSPLHF | TRBV20-1
CASSLEGNTPGSTDTQYF | TRBV19
CASSLDGGNQPQHF | TRBV11-2
CASSVEGDTEAFF | TRBV9
CASSPRWGGETQYF | TRBV5-6
CASSGQGNTEAFF | TRBV6-2/TRBV6-3
CASSLVPRGISGANVLTF | TRBV5-1
CAISSRDRGGETQYF | TRBV10-3
CASSPGDSGANVLTF | TRBV5-5
CASSVGSSYNSPLHF | TRBV25-1
CASSPGQGTKGYTF | TRBV28
CSVGGGGPEGYTF | TRBV29-1
CASSRSRSDTGELFF | TRBV4-1
CASSPRLAARHGETQYF | TRBV3-1/TRBV3-2
CASSFSGGTKGTYTDTQYF | TRBV28
CASTPTGTGGTGELFF | TRBV28
CASSSGLAGPDTQYF | TRBV5-1
CATIVAIYPERLWPIHF | TRBV19
CASSQEVRDSPLHF | TRBV14
CSASYFLGHSVRGRYGYTF | TRBV20-1
CASSLGLAGAETQYF | TRBV7-2
CASSGVKRSGADTQYF | TRBV10-1
CASSEQRVGQPQHF | TRBV25-1